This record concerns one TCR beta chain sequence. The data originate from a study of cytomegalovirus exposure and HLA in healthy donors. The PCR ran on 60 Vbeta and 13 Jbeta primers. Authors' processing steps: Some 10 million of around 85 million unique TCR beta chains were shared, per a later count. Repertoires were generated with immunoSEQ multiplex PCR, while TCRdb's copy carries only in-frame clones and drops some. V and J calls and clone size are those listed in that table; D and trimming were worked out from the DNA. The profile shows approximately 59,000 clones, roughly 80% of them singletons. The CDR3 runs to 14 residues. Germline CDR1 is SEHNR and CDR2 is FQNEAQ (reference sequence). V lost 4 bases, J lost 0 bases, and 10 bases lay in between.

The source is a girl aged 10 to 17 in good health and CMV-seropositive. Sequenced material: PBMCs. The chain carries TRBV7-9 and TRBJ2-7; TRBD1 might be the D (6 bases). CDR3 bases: TGTGCCAGCAGCTCGGTGGACAGCTCCTACGAGCAGTACTTC. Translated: CASSSVDSSYEQYF.